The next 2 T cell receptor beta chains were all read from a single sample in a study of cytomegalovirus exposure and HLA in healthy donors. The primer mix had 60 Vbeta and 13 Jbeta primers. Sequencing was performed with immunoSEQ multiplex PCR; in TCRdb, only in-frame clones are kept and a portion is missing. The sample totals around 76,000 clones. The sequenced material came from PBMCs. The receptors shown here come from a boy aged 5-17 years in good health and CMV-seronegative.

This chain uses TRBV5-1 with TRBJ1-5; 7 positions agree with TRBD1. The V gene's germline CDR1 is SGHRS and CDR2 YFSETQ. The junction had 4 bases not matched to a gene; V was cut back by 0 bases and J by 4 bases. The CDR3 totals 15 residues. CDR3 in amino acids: CASSLGGQTNQPQHF. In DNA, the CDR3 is TGCGCCAGCAGCTTGGGGGGACAGACTAATCAGCCCCAGCATTTT.

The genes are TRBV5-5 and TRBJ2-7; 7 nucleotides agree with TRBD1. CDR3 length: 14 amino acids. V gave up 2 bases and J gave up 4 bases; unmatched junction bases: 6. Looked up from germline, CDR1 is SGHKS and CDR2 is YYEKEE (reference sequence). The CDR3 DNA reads TGTGCCAGCAGCTTTGGGACAGTGAGGTACGAGCAGTACTTC. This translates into CASSFGTVRYEQYF.